This T cell receptor (beta chain) was captured by sequencing in a study of response to subunit inactivated influenza vaccine (dated by TCRdb to the late 2010s). For the study in its entirety: To follow how T cells responded to a trivalent subunit inactivated influenza vaccine, the researchers relied on deep quantitative profiling of the T cell receptor repertoire.

Library preparation used RT-PCR. Sequencing took place on an Illumina HiSeq 2500. TCRdb applied fastp at Q25 and MiXCR to the public reads, then kept only in-frame beta chains. Rows with one shared CDR3 protein collapse into an entry with the most common genes and DNA. The sample records over 400,000 distinct CDR3 sequences, approximately 10% of which are singletons. About 12% of the sample comes from the top ten. For this clonotype: Which antigen it targets is not known. Per-base qualities were not stored, and no clone one base away is much larger.

The meaning of the sample's time point label: around 47 days after influenza vaccine administration. Findings and caveats that apply to the study as a whole: The authors proposed that each seasonal influenza vaccination may bring in only a limited number of new T cells.

Unmatched junction bases come to 8, with V trimmed by 1 base and J by 9 bases. CDR1 is given as LGHDT and CDR2 as YNNKEL, both from the germline V gene (reference sequence). The CDR3 runs 14 amino acids, cysteine and phenylalanine included. CDR3 DNA only is kept here, 42 bases in frame from base 1. The sample here was PBMCs from blood, taken around seven weeks after vaccination. This receptor was taken from a man in his forties or fifties who received an inactivated influenza vaccine. Donor details come from another sample of the same person, matched by shared clones. The chain joins TRBV3-1 to TRBJ2-7; 8 central nucleotides agree with TRBD1. The CDR3: CASSQGGQGTSQYF. The sequenced DNA is TGTGCCAGCAGCCAAGGTGGACAGGGCACGTCGCAGTACTTC.